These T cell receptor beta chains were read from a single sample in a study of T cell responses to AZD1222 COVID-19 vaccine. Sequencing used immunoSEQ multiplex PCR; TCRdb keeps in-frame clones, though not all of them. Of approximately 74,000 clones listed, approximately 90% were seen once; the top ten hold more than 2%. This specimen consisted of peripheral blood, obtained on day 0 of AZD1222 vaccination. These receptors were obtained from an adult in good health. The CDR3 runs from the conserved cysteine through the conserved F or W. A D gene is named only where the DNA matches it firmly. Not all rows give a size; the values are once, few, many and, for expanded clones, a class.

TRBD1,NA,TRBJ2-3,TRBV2,TGTGCCAGCAGGCTCTCCGGGACAGGACCTGATACGCAGTATTTT,CASRLSGTGPDTQYF
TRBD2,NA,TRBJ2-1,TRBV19,TGTGCCAGTCGTGGAAGTAGCGGGAGGGCCCTGTGGAATGAGCAGTTCTTC,CASRGSSGRALWNEQFF
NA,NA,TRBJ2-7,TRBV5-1,TGCGCCAGCAGCTTGGCCGGGGGACAGCAATACGAGCAGTACTTC,CASSLAGGQQYEQYF
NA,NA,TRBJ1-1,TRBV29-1,TGCAGCGTTGAGAAGGCGGTTTCAACTGAAGCTTTCTTT,CSVEKAVSTEAFF
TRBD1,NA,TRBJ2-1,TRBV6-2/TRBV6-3,TGTGCCAGCGGCCCGACAGGGGGAATGGGCAATGAGCAGTTCTTC,CASGPTGGMGNEQFF
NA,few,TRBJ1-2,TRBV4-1,TGCGCCAGCAGCCAGAGGGGTACTGGCTACACCTTC,CASSQRGTGYTF
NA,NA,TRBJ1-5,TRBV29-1,TGCAGCGTTGAAGATCTAGGTCAGCCCCAGCATTTT,CSVEDLGQPQHF
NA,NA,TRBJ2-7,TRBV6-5,TGTGCCAGCAGCCTCCAGGTAGGACCCTACGAGCAGTACTTC,CASSLQVGPYEQYF
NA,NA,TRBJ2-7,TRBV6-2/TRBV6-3,TGTGCCAGCAGTTACTCCGATACCTACGAGCAGTACTTC,CASSYSDTYEQYF
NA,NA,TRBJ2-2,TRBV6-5,TGTGCCAGCATGGAGGGGATCAACACCGGGGAGCTGTTTTTT,CASMEGINTGELFF
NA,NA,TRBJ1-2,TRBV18,TGTGCCAGCTCATCACAAGGTTATGGCTACACCTTC,CASSSQGYGYTF
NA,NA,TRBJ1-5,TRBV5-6,TGTGCCAGCAGCTTGACAGGCCGCAATCAGCCCCAGCATTTT,CASSLTGRNQPQHF
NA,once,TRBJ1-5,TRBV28,TGTGCCAGCAGTGTCGGGCTATATCAGCCCCAGCATTTT,CASSVGLYQPQHF
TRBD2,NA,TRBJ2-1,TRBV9,TGTGCCAGCAGCATCAGACTAGCGGGAGATAAAAGTGAGCAGTTCTTC,CASSIRLAGDKSEQFF
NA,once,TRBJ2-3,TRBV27,TGTGCCAGCAGTTTCTCGATCTCCCAGGGTACGCAGTATTTT,CASSFSISQGTQYF
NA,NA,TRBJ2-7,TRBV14,TGTGCCAGCAGACAGAACTCCTACGAGCAGTACTTC,CASRQNSYEQYF
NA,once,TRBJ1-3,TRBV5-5,TGTGCTAGCAGCTTGGTGGGGACCGCTGGAAACACCATATATTTT,CASSLVGTAGNTIYF
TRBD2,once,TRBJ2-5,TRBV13,TGTGCCAGCACCCTTCTAGCGGGGGCCCAGGCCCAGTACTTC,CASTLLAGAQAQYF
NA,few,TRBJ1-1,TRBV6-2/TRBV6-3,TGTGCCAGCAGTTACAGGGGTGACGCTGAAGCTTTCTTT,CASSYRGDAEAFF
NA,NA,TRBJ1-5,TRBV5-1,TGCGCCAGCAGCTTGGGTGGACACACCAGAATGGAGCCCCAGCATTTT,CASSLGGHTRMEPQHF
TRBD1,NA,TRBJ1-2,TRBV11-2,TGTGCCAGCAGCCAATCGACAGGGGTTGAGGGCTACACCTTC,CASSQSTGVEGYTF
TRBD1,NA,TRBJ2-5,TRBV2,TGTGCCAGCAGTGTTGACACAGGGGGCGAAGAGACCCAGTACTTC,CASSVDTGGEETQYF
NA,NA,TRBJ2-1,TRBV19,TGTGCCAGTAGTATAGAAGCGGGACAGGAACCCTACAATGAGCAGTTCTTC,CASSIEAGQEPYNEQFF
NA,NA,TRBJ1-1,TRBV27,TGTGCCAGCATGACGGTTTTAGCGGGTGAAGCTTTCTTT,CASMTVLAGEAFF
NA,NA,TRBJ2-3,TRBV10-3,TGTGCCATCAGTGAGTCGACCGACGGCTCCACAGATACGCAGTATTTT,CAISESTDGSTDTQYF
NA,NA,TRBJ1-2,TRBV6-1,TGTGCCAGCAGTGAAAGCGGTTATGGCTACACCTTC,CASSESGYGYTF
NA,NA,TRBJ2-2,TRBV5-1,TGCGCCAGCAGCTTGGACGGTCCCAGCACCGGGGAGCTGTTTTTT,CASSLDGPSTGELFF
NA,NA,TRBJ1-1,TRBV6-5,TGTGCCAGCAGTCCTTTGGGGCAGTTGAACACTGAAGCTTTCTTT,CASSPLGQLNTEAFF
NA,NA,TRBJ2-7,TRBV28,TGTGCCAGCAGTTTAGAATCCTACGAGCAGTACTTC,CASSLESYEQYF
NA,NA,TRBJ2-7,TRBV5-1,TGCGCCAGCAGCTGGGGGGACACATTCTACGAGCAGTACTTC,CASSWGDTFYEQYF
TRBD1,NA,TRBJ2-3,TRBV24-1,TGTGCCACCAGTGGGACAGGGGGCGGCACAGATACGCAGTATTTT,CATSGTGGGTDTQYF
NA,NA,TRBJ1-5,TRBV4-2,TGTGCCAGCAGCCAAGAAGTGAACAACAATCAGCCCCAGCATTTT,CASSQEVNNNQPQHF
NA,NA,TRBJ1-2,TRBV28,TGTGCCAGCAGTTTGGGCAGGGAATCGGGTGGCTACACCTTC,CASSLGRESGGYTF
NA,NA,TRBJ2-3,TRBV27,TGTGCCAGCAGGCTTTATTACGAGACAGATACGCAGTATTTT,CASRLYYETDTQYF